Described below is a single T cell receptor (beta chain) sequence and its context. Genomic DNA was the PCR template. A primer set of 30 forward and 13 reverse primers amplified the CDR3. TCRdb redid the calling of the multiplex PCR reads with MiXCR, one entry per CDR3 protein. The sample includes 250,000 to 300,000 distinct CDR3 sequences, approximately 45% of them seen just once. The sample originates from a study of type 1 and type 2 diabetes patients. The clonotype originates from a man younger than 30 with type 2 diabetes. The sample was peripheral blood mononuclear cells (PBMCs).

CDR3 coding DNA: TGTGCCACCAGCAGACCTGCGGTTCAGCCCCAGCATTTT. As protein: CATSRPAVQPQHF. V is TRBV15 and J is TRBJ1-5; D is undetermined. The CDR3 has 13 residues. Trimming took off 2 bases at V and 6 bases at J, with 8 bases between the two ends. Germline assignment: CDR1 LNHNV and CDR2 YYDKDF (reference sequence).